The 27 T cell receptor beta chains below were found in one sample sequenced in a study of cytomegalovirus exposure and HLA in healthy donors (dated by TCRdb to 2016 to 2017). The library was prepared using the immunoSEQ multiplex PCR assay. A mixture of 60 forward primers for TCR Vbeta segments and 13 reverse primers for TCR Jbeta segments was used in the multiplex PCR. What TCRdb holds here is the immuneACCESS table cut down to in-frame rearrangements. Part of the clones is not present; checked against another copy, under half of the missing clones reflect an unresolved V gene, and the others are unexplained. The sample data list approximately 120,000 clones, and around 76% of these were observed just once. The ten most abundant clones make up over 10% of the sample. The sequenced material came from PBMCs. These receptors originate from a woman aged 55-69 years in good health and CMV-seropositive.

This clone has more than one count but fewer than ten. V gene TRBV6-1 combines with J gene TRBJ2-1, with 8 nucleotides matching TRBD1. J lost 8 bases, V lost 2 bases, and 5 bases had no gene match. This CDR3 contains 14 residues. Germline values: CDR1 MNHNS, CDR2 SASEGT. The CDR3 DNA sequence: TGTGCCAGCAGTGAAAGGACAGGGTGGGATGAGCAGTTCTTC. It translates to CASSERTGWDEQFF.

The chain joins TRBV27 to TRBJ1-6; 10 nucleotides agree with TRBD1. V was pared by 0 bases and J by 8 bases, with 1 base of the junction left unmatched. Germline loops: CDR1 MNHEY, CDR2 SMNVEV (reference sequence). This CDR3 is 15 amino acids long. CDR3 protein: CASSLSGTGDSPLHF. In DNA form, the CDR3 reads TGTGCCAGCAGTTTATCAGGGACAGGGGATTCACCCCTCCACTTT.

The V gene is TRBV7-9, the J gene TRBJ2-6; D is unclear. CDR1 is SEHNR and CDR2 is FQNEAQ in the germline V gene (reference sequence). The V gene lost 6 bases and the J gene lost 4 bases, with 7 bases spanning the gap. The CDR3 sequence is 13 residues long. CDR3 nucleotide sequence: TGTGCCAGCAGGGCAGGCGGGGCCAACGTCCTGACTTTC. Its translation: CASRAGGANVLTF.

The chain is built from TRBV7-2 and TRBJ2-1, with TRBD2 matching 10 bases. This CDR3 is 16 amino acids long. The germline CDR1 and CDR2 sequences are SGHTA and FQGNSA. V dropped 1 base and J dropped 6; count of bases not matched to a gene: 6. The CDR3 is CASSLEGSGRSNEQFF. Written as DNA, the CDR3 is TGTGCCAGCAGCTTAGAGGGTAGCGGGAGGTCCAATGAGCAGTTCTTC.

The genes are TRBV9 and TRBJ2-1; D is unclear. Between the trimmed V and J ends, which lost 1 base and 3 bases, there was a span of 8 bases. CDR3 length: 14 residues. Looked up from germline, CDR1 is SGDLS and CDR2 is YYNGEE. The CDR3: CASSVSGVYNEQFF. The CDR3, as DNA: TGTGCCAGCAGCGTATCCGGAGTCTACAATGAGCAGTTCTTC. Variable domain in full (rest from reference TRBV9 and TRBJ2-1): DSGVTQTPKHLITATGQRVTLRCSPRSGDLSVYWYQQSLDQGLQFLIQYYNGEERAKGNILERFSAQQFPDLHSELNLSSLELGDSALYFCASSVSGVYNEQFFGPGTRLTVL.

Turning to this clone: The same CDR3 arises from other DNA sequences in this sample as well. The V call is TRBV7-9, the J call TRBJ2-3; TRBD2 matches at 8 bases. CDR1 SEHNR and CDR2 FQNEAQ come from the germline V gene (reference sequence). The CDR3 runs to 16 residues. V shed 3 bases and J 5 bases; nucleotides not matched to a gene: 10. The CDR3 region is CASSFLSGGAGDTQYF. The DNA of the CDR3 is TGTGCCAGCAGCTTCCTGTCCGGGGGGGCCGGAGATACGCAGTATTTT.

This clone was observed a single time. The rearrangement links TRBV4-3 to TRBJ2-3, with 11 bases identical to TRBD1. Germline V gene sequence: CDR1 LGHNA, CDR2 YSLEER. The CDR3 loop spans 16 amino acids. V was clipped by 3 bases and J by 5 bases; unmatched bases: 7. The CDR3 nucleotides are TGCGCCAGCAGCCAGCACGGACAGGGGGCGATAGATACGCAGTATTTT. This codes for CASSQHGQGAIDTQYF.

In nucleotides, the CDR3 is TGTGCCAGCTCACCCCTTGGCGGGGGGGCCGCCGGGGAGCTGTTTTTT. Protein product: CASSPLGGGAAGELFF. This chain connects TRBV18 to TRBJ2-2; 9 bases are a match to TRBD2. V shed 3 bases and J 6 bases; nucleotides not matched to a gene: 8. The CDR3 length is 16 residues. Germline CDR1 KGHSH, CDR2 LQKENI. Together with reference TRBV18 and TRBJ2-2, the CDR3 gives the full variable domain: NAGVMQNPRHLVRRRGQEARLRCSPMKGHSHVYWYRQLPEEGLKFMVYLQKENIIDESGMPKERFSAEFPKEGPSILRIQQVVRGDSAAYFCASSPLGGGAAGELFFGEGSRLTVL.

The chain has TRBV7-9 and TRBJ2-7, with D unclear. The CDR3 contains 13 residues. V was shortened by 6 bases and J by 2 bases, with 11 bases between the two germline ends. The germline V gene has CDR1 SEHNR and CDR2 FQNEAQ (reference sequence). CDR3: CASSSIRPYEQYF. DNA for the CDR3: TGTGCCAGCAGTTCTATTCGTCCCTACGAGCAGTACTTC.

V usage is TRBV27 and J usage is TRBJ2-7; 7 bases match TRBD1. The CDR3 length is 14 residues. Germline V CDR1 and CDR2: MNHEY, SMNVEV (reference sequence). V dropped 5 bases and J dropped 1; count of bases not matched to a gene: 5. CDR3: CASSLDRYSYEQYF. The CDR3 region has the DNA TGTGCCAGCAGTCTGGACAGGTATTCCTACGAGCAGTACTTC.

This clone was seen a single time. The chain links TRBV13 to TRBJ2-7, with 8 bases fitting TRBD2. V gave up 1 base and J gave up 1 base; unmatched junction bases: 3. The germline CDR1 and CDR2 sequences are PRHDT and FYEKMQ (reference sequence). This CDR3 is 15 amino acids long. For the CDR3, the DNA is TGTGCCAGCAGCTTAGAGGCTAGCGGGTCCTACGAGCAGTACTTC. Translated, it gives CASSLEASGSYEQYF.

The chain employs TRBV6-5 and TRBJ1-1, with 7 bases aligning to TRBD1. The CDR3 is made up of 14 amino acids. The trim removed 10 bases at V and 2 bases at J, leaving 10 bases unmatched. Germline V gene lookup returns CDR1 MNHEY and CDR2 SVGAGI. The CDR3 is CATKSGDRNTEAFF. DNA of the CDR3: TGTGCCACAAAATCGGGGGACAGAAACACTGAAGCTTTCTTT.

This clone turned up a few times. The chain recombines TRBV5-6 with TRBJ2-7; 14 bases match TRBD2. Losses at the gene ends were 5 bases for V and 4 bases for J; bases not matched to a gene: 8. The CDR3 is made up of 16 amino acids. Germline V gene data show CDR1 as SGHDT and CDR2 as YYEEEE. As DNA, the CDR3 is TGTGCCAGCAGTTTGACTAGCGGGAGGGATTCTTACGAGCAGTACTTC. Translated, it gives CASSLTSGRDSYEQYF. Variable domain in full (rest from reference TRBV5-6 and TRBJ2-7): DAGVTQSPTHLIKTRGQQVTLRCSPKSGHDTVSWYQQALGQGPQFIFQYYEEEERQRGNFPDRFSGHQFPNYSSELNVNALLLGDSALYLCASSLTSGRDSYEQYFGPGTRLTVT.

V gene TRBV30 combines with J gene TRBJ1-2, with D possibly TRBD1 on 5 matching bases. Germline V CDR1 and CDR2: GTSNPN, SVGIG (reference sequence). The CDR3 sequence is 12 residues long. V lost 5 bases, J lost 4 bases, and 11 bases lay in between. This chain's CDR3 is CAWSSQGYGYTF. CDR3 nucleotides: TGTGCCTGGTCGTCGCAGGGCTATGGCTACACCTTC.

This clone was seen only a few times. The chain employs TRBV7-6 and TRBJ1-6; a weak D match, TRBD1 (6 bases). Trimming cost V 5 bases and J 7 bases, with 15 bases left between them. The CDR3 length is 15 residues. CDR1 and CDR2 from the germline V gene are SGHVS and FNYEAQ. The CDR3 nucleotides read TGTGCCAGCAGCAAATGGGCAGGGGAAAATTCACCCCTCCACTTT. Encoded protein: CASSKWAGENSPLHF.

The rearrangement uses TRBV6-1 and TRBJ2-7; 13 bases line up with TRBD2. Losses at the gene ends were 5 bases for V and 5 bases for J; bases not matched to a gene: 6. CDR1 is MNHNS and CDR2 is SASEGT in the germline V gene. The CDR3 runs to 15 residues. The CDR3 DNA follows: TGTGCCAGCAGTCTCGGGACTAGCGGGAACCACGAGCAGTACTTC. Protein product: CASSLGTSGNHEQYF.

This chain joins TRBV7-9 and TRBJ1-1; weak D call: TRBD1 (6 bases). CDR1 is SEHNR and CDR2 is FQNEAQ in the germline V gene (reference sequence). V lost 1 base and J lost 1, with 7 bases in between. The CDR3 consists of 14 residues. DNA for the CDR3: TGTGCCAGCAGCTTAGTACAGGGGAACACTGAAGCTTTCTTT. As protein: CASSLVQGNTEAFF.

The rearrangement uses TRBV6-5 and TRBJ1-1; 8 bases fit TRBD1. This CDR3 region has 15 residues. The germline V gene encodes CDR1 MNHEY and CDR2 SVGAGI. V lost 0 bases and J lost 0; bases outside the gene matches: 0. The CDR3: CASSYSTGVNTEAFF. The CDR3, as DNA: TGTGCCAGCAGTTACTCGACAGGGGTGAACACTGAAGCTTTCTTT.

This CDR3 reads CASSPGGASYEQYF. The CDR3 coding sequence is TGTGCCAGCAGCCCAGGGGGCGCATCCTACGAGCAGTACTTC. This rearrangement joins TRBV11-2 to TRBJ2-7; the match to TRBD1 covers 8 bases. CDR1 and CDR2 (germline): SGHAT, FQNNGV. CDR3 length equals 14 residues. The V segment lost 5 bases and the J segment 1 base; nucleotides outside the gene matches: 4.

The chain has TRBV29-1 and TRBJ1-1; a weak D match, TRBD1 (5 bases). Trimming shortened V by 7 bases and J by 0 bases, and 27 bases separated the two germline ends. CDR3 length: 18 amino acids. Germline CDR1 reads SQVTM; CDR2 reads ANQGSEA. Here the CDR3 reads CSASTPTSEQALNTEAFF. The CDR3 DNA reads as TGCAGCGCCTCAACCCCGACCTCAGAACAGGCGTTGAACACTGAAGCTTTCTTT.

The DNA for the CDR3 is TGTGCCATCAGCAGGGGATATAGCACAGATACGCAGTATTTT. Protein sequence: CAISRGYSTDTQYF. The rearrangement links TRBV10-3 to TRBJ2-3; possibly TRBD1 for D (6 bases). CDR1 ENHRY and CDR2 SYGVKD come from the germline V gene. V was clipped by 6 bases and J by 0 bases, with 10 bases between them. This CDR3 has 14 amino acids.

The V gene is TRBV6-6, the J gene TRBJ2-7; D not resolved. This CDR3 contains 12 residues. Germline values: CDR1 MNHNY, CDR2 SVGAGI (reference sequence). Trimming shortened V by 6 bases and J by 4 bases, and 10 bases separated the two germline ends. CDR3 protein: CASSRQVYEQYF. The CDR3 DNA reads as TGTGCCAGCAGCAGACAAGTTTACGAGCAGTACTTC.

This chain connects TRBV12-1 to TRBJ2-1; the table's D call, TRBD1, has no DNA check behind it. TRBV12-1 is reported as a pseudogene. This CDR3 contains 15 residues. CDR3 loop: CASSPRERGMHEQFF. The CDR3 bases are TGTGCCAGCAGCCCAAGGGAAAGGGGAATGCATGAGCAGTTCTTC.

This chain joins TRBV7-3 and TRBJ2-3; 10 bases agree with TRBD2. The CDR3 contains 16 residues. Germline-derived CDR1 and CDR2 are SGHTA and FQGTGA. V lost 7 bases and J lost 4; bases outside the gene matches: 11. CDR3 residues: CASTRPSGSVSDTQYF. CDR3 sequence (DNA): TGTGCCAGCACCCGGCCTAGCGGGAGTGTATCAGATACGCAGTATTTT.

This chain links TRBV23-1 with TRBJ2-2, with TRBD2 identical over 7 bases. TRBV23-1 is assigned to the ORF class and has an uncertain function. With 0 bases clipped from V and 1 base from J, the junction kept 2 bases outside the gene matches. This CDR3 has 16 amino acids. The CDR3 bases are TGCGCCAGCAGTCAATCGGAGCGGGGGAACACCGGGGAGCTGTTTTTT. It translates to CASSQSERGNTGELFF.

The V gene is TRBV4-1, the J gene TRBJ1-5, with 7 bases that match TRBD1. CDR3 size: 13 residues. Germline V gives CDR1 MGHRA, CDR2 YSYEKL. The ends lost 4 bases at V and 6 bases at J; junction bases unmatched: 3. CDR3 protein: CASSPQGSQPQHF. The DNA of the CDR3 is TGCGCCAGCAGCCCACAGGGGTCTCAGCCCCAGCATTTT.

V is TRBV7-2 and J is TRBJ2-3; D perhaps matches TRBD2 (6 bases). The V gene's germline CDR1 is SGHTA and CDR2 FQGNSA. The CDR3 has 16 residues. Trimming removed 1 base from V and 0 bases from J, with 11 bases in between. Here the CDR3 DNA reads TGTGCCAGCAGCTTAGGAGGGACTTTGAGCACAGATACGCAGTATTTT. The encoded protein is CASSLGGTLSTDTQYF.